This T cell receptor beta chain appears in the sequencing data of a study of cytomegalovirus exposure and HLA in healthy donors. Study context: In an earlier analysis, 90 million to 130 million unique TCR beta sequences were found from approximately 170 million T cells.

Germline CDR1 is SGHVS and CDR2 is FQNEAQ. The CDR3 runs 18 residues. The J segment lost 0 bases and the V segment lost 4 bases, leaving 9 bases of the junction unmatched. Both 60 Vbeta primers and 13 Jbeta primers went into the PCR. Assay: immunoSEQ multiplex PCR; the TCRdb copy retains only in-frame clones and omits some. The table lists 150,000 or so clones, about 77% of them singletons, with under 1.5% in the top ten. The chain joins TRBV7-8 to TRBJ1-5; TRBD1 aligns across 10 bases. This sequence originates from a man aged 25 to 40 in good health and CMV-seronegative. The sequenced sample was PBMCs. Written as DNA, the CDR3 is TGTGCCAGCAGCTCACGGGACAGGGGCTTGGGTAGCAATCAGCCCCAGCATTTT. Protein: CASSSRDRGLGSNQPQHF. The complete variable domain, with remaining parts taken from reference TRBV7-8 and TRBJ1-5, reads GAGVSQSPRYKVAKRGQDVALRCDPISGHVSLFWYQQALGQGPEFLTYFQNEAQLDKSGLPSDRFFAERPEGSVSTLKIQRTQQEDSAVYLCASSSRDRGLGSNQPQHFGDGTRLSIL.